In this sample, the clone carrying this T cell receptor beta chain turned up a few times. As yet, its antigen is unknown. The data derive from a study of blood T cells in healthy people across ages. General study results and limits: Reliance upon unsorted PBMCs precluded definitive naive versus antigen-experienced comparison. Both naive CD4+ cell counts and diversity were greater in long-lived donors than in aged donors.

The germline V gene has CDR1 SQVTM and CDR2 ANQGSEA. This CDR3 is built from 15 residues. The V and J ends lost 0 bases and 7 bases, in that order; junction bases with no gene match: 7. No fewer than 5.5 micrograms of total RNA were isolated from every sample. The second PCR ran about 6 to 11 cycles with a sample-barcoded 5' primer and J-beta primers. TCRdb analysed the 5' RACE reads with MiXCR anew, one entry per CDR3 protein. This sample has about 1.6 million distinct CDR3 sequences, with almost 35% found just once. Sequencing used blood. This clonotype was obtained from a woman aged 25 to 39 in good health. This sequence joins TRBV29-1 and TRBJ2-1; TRBD2 matches at 9 bases. This CDR3 is CSVEEPGLAGNEQFF. CDR3 bases: TGCAGCGTTGAAGAACCGGGACTAGCAGGAAATGAGCAGTTCTTC.